A selection of T cell receptor beta chains follows, all from one sample in a study of cytomegalovirus exposure and HLA in healthy donors. TCRdb's table, derived via immunoSEQ multiplex PCR, lists solely in-frame clones and lacks some. The repertoire holds 140,000 to 150,000 clones, about 8.9% seen once, with about 1.9% in the top ten. The sequenced sample was PBMCs. Source of these receptors: a man in his fifties in good health and CMV-seronegative. CDR3s include the opening cysteine and the closing phenylalanine or tryptophan. Each record gives: V gene, clone size, J gene, CDR3 protein. The size of a clone is reported for some rows only, either as once, few or many, or as a class for expanded clones.

TRBV7-3	-	TRBJ2-3	CASRPGGTNTDTQYF
TRBV4-1	once	TRBJ2-1	CASSQDGLTANEQFF
TRBV2	few	TRBJ1-2	CASSTRQGALYGYTF
TRBV7-3	few	TRBJ2-1	CASSYGTASYNEQFF
TRBV15	few	TRBJ2-7	CATSRGSGGRAVSYEQYF
TRBV29-1	few	TRBJ2-5	CSARPGDLETQYF
TRBV12-5	few	TRBJ2-1	CASGLGENFAYNEQFF
TRBV19	few	TRBJ2-3	CASSIGGSTDTQYF
TRBV9	-	TRBJ2-3	CASSVRNTDTQYF
TRBV2	-	TRBJ1-3	CASRGQNSGNTIYF
TRBV4-1	-	TRBJ2-7	CASSPTPLGGEVSYEQYF
TRBV6-6	-	TRBJ1-6	CASSYSRAPFDSPLHF
TRBV9	-	TRBJ1-3	CASRDTPDSSGNTIYF
TRBV28	-	TRBJ1-1	CASSLGDTEAFF
TRBV6-6	-	TRBJ1-5	CASSYPGLETQHF